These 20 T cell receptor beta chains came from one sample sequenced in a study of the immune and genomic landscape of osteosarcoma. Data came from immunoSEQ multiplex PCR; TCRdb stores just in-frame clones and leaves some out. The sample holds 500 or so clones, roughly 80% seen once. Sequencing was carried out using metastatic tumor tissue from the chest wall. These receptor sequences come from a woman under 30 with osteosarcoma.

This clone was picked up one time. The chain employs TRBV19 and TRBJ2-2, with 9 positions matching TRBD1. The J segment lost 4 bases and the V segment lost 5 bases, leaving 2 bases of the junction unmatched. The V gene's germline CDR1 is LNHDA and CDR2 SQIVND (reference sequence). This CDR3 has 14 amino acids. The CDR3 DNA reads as TGTGCCAGTAGTCCGACAGGGGGCACCGGGGAGCTGTTTTTT. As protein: CASSPTGGTGELFF.

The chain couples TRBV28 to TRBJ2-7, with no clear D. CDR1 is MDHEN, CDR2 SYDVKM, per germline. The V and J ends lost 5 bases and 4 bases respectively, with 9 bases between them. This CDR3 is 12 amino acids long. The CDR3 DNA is TGTGCCAGCAGTCAAACTCGATACGAGCAGTACTTC. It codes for CASSQTRYEQYF.

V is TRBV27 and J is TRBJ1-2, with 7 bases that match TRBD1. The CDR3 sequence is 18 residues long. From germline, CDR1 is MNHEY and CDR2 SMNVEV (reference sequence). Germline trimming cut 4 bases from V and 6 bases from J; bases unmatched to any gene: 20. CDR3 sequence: CASSSGQAQGSILDGYTF. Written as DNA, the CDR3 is TGTGCCAGCAGTTCAGGACAGGCCCAGGGTTCGATCTTAGATGGCTACACCTTC.

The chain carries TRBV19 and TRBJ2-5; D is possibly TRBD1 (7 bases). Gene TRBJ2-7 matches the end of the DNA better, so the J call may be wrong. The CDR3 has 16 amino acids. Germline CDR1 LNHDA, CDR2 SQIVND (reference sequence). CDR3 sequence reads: CASSSLEGAIGSEQYF. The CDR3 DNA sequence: TGTGCCAGTAGTTCCCTGGAGGGGGCTATTGGTAGCGAGCAGTACTTC.

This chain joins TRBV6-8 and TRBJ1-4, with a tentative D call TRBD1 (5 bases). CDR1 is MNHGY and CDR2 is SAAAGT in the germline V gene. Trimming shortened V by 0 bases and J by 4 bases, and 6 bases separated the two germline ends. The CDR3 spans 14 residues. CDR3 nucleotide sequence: TGTGCCAGCAGTTACTCCAGGGATAATGAAAAACTGTTTTTT. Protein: CASSYSRDNEKLFF.

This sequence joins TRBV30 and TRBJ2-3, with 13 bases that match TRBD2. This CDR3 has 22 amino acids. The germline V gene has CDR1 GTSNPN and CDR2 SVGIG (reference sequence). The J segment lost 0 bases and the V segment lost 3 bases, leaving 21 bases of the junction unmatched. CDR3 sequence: CAWSPWLRRTSGGLPSTDTQYF. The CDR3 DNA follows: TGTGCCTGGAGCCCTTGGCTCCGCCGGACTAGCGGGGGCCTCCCTAGCACAGATACGCAGTATTTT. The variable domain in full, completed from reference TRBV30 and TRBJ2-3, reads SQTIHQWPATLVQPVGSPLSLECTVEGTSNPNLYWYRQAAGRGLQLLFYSVGIGQISSEVPQNLSASRPQDRQFILSSKKLLLSDSGFYLCAWSPWLRRTSGGLPSTDTQYFGPGTRLTVL.

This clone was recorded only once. The CDR3 spells CASSLWVSGDEQYF. CDR3 nucleotide sequence: TGTGCCAGCAGCTTATGGGTCAGTGGGGACGAGCAGTACTTC. This sequence joins TRBV5-6 and TRBJ2-7; no clear D. Germline V CDR1 and CDR2: SGHDT, YYEEEE. The CDR3 contains 14 residues. Trimming shortened V by 2 bases and J by 5 bases, and 14 bases separated the two germline ends.

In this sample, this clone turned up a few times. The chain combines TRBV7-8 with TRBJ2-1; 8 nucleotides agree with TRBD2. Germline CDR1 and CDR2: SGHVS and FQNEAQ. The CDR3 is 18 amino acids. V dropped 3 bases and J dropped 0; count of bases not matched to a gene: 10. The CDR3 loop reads CASSFNRRAGGSYNEQFF. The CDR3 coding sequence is TGTGCCAGCAGCTTCAACCGTCGGGCGGGAGGCTCCTACAATGAGCAGTTCTTC.

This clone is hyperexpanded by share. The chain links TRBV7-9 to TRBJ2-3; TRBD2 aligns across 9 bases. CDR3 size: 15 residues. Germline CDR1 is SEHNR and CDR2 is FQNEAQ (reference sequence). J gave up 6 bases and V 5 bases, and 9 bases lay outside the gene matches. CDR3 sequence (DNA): TGTGCCAGCAGCCCCCCCAAGAGCGGGGGGGATACGCAGTATTTT. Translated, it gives CASSPPKSGGDTQYF.

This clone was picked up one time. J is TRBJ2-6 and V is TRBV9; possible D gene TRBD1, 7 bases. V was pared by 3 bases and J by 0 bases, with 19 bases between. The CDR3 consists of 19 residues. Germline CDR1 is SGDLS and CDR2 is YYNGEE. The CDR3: CASSANLRDRPSGANVLTF. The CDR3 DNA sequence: TGTGCCAGCAGCGCCAACCTGCGGGACAGACCCTCTGGGGCCAACGTCCTGACTTTC.

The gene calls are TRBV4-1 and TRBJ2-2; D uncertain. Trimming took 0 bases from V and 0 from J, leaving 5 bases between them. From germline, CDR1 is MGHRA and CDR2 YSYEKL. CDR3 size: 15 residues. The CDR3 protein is CASSQDSANTGELFF. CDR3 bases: TGCGCCAGCAGCCAAGATAGTGCGAACACCGGGGAGCTGTTTTTT.

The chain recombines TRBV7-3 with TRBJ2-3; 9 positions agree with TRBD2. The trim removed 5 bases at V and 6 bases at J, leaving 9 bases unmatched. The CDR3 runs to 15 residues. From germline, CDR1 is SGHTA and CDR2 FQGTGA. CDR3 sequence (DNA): TGTGCCAGCAGCCCCCCCAAGAGCGGGGGGGATACGCAGTATTTT. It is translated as CASSPPKSGGDTQYF.

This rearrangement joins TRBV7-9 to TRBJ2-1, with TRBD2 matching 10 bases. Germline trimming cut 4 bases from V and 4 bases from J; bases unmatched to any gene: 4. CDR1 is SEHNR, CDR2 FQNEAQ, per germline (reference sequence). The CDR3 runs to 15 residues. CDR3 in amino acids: CASSSGLAEYNEQFF. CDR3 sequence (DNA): TGTGCCAGCAGCTCAGGACTAGCGGAATACAATGAGCAGTTCTTC. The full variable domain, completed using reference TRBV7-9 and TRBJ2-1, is DTGVSQNPRHKITKRGQNVTFRCDPISEHNRLYWYRQTLGQGPEFLTYFQNEAQLEKSRLLSDRFSAERPKGSFSTLEIQRTEQGDSAMYLCASSSGLAEYNEQFFGPGTRLTVL.

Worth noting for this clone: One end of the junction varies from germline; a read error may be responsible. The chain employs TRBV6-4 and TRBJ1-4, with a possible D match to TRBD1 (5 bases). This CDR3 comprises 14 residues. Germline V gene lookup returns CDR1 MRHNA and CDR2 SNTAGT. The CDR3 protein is CASSYSRDNEKLFF. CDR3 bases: TGTGCCAGCAGTTACTCCAGGGATAATGAAAAACTGTTTTTT.

CDR3 sequence (DNA): TGTGCCAGCAGTTTAGTCTTGGGGAGTGGGGGCGGTGAAAAACTGTTTTTT. Translated: CASSLVLGSGGGEKLFF. The rearrangement uses TRBV28 and TRBJ1-4; possible D gene TRBD1, 6 bases. Trimming removed 2 bases at V and 7 bases at J, with 20 bases between. The CDR3 has 17 amino acids. Germline CDR1 reads MDHEN; CDR2 reads SYDVKM.

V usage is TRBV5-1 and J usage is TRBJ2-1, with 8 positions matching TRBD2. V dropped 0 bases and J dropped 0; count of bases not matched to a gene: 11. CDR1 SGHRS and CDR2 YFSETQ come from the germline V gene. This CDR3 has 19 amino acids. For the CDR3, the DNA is TGCGCCAGCAGCTTGGAGGAACTAGCGGCCCTTAGCTCCTACAATGAGCAGTTCTTC. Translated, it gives CASSLEELAALSSYNEQFF.

CDR3 amino acids: CASSDFDLGGETQYF. The DNA of the CDR3 is TGTGCCAGCAGTGATTTCGATTTGGGGGGAGAGACCCAGTACTTC. The chain uses TRBV2 and TRBJ2-5; D is possibly TRBD2 (6 bases). Trimming left V 3 bases short and J 4 bases short, with 15 bases between. In germline, CDR1 is SNHLY, CDR2 FYNNEI. This CDR3 comprises 15 residues.

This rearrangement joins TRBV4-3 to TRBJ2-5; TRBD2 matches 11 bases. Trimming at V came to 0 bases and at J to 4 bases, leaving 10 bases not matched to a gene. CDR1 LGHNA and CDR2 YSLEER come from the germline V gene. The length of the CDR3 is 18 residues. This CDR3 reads CASSQERLAGGLRETQYF. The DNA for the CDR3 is TGCGCCAGCAGCCAAGAGAGGCTAGCGGGAGGTTTAAGAGAGACCCAGTACTTC.

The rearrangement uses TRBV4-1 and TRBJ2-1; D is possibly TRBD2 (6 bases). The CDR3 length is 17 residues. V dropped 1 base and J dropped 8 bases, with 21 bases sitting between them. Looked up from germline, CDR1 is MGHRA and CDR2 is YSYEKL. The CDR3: CASSQVLSRTSGDEQFF. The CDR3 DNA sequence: TGCGCCAGCAGCCAAGTTCTGTCCCGGACTTCGGGGGATGAGCAGTTCTTC.

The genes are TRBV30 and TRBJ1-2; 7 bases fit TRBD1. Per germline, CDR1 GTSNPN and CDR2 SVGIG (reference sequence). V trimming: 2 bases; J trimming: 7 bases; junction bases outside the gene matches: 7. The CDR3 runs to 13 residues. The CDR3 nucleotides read TGTGCCTGGAGTCCGGGGACAGCGGTTGGCTACACCTTC. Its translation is CAWSPGTAVGYTF. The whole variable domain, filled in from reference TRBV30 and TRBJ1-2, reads SQTIHQWPATLVQPVGSPLSLECTVEGTSNPNLYWYRQAAGRGLQLLFYSVGIGQISSEVPQNLSASRPQDRQFILSSKKLLLSDSGFYLCAWSPGTAVGYTFGSGTRLTVV.